The 9 T cell receptor beta chains below come from one sample, sequenced in a study of blood T cell repertoires in COVID-19 (TCRdb year 2020). The protocol used for the library was the immunoSEQ multiplex PCR assay. TCRdb limited this immuneACCESS table to in-frame rearrangements with V and J called. A share of clones is missing; checked studies link under half to unresolved V genes, and the rest is unexplained. Recorded for this sample are fewer than 60,000 clones; more than 75% of them occurred a single time. The ten largest clonotypes hold 20% to 25% of the sample. Sequenced: peripheral blood. These receptors were collected from a woman older than 75 with acute or convalescent COVID-19.

The chain employs TRBV19 and TRBJ1-6; D gene ambiguous. Between the trimmed V and J ends, which lost 2 bases and 10 bases, there was a span of 15 bases. The germline CDR1 and CDR2 sequences are LNHDA and SQIVND (reference sequence). The CDR3 runs to 15 residues. The CDR3: CASSISRSPGSPLHF. The DNA for the CDR3 is TGTGCCAGTAGTATAAGTCGAAGCCCGGGATCACCCCTCCACTTT.

The chain joins TRBV28 to TRBJ2-5, with TRBD1 identical over 7 bases. The CDR3 contains 14 residues. Germline V lookup: CDR1 MDHEN, CDR2 SYDVKM. After removal of 5 bases from V and 3 bases from J, the junction contained 6 bases not matched to a gene. CDR3 coding DNA: TGTGCCAGCAGTGGATGGGACAGTAAAGAGACCCAGTACTTC. This sequence encodes CASSGWDSKETQYF.

V usage is TRBV19 and J usage is TRBJ1-5, with D perhaps TRBD1 (6 bases). The CDR3 loop spans 12 amino acids. CDR1 and CDR2 from the germline V gene are LNHDA and SQIVND (reference sequence). Deletions cut 6 bases from V and 4 bases from J, with 7 bases between. The DNA of the CDR3 is TGTGCCAGTAGGCAGGGGAATCAGCCCCAGCATTTT. It specifies CASRQGNQPQHF.

This rearrangement joins TRBV12-3 or TRBV12-4 to TRBJ1-1; D unclear. This CDR3 comprises 11 residues. V lost 7 bases and J lost 7, with 10 bases in between. The CDR3 sequence: CASTLRFEAFF. For the CDR3, the DNA is TGTGCCAGCACTCTCCGGTTTGAAGCTTTCTTT.

This clone was counted between two and nine times. J is TRBJ1-1 and V is TRBV27, with a weak D call TRBD1 (6 bases). CDR1 and CDR2 from the germline V gene are MNHEY and SMNVEV (reference sequence). The CDR3 has 12 residues. V gave up 6 bases and J gave up 1 base, with 6 bases separating them. CDR3 DNA sequence: TGTGCCAGCAGACAGGGGAACACTGAAGCTTTCTTT. This translates into CASRQGNTEAFF.

The chain has TRBV4-2 and TRBJ1-5; TRBD1 matches 8 bases. CDR1 is LGHNA, CDR2 YNFKEQ, per germline. V was clipped by 3 bases and J by 2 bases; unmatched bases: 3. There are 15 residues in the CDR3. This chain's CDR3 is CASSQQGAGNQPQHF. Written as DNA, the CDR3 is TGTGCCAGCAGCCAGCAGGGGGCAGGCAATCAGCCCCAGCATTTT.

The chain recombines TRBV6-5 with TRBJ2-7, with D hard to call. Germline V gene lookup returns CDR1 MNHEY and CDR2 SVGAGI. V was cut by 5 bases and J by 2 bases, with 10 bases left in between. The CDR3 extends over 13 amino acids. CDR3 DNA: TGTGCCAGCAGTCCTCACATCACCTACGAGCAGTACTTC. Its translation: CASSPHITYEQYF.

This chain links TRBV18 with TRBJ1-4; D unclear. The CDR3 has 16 amino acids. In germline, CDR1 is KGHSH, CDR2 LQKENI. The V and J ends lost 3 bases and 0 bases respectively, with 11 bases between them. The CDR3 is CASSPSIPATNEKLFF. CDR3 DNA sequence: TGTGCCAGCTCACCGTCCATACCGGCAACTAATGAAAAACTGTTTTTT.

A word on this clone: The junction departs from germline at one end; a sequencing error may be responsible. The V gene is TRBV7-7, the J gene TRBJ2-1; TRBD2 matches 7 bases. This CDR3 spans 17 amino acids. Germline values: CDR1 SSHAT, CDR2 FNYEAQ (reference sequence). The CDR3 DNA is TGTGCTAGCAGCTTAGAGGAGGTTGGCGGGAGCGGTACTGAGCAGTTCTTC. Encoded protein: CASSLEEVGGSGTEQFF.